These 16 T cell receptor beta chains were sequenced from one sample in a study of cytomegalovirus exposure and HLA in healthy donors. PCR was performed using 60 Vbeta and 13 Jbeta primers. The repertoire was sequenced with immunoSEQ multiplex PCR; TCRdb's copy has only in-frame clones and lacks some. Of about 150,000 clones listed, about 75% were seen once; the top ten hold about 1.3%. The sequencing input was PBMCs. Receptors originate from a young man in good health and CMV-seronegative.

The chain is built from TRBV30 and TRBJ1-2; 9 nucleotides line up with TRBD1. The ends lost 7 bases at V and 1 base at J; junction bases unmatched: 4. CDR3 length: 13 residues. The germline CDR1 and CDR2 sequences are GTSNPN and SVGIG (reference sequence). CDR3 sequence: CASGDRVNYGYTF. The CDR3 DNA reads TGTGCCTCTGGGGACAGGGTTAACTATGGCTACACCTTC.

CDR3 sequence: CSVERTSGDQETQYF. The CDR3 DNA sequence: TGCAGCGTTGAGCGGACTAGCGGGGACCAAGAGACCCAGTACTTC. J is TRBJ2-5 and V is TRBV29-1; 12 bases line up with TRBD2. CDR1 SQVTM and CDR2 ANQGSEA come from the germline V gene. The CDR3 spans 15 residues. Trimming cost V 3 bases and J 0 bases; bases outside gene matches: 2.

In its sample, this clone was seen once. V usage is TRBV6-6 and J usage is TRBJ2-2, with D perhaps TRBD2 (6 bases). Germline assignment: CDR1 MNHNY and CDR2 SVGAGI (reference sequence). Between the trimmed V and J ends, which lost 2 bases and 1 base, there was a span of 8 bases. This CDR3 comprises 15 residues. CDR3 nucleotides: TGTGCCAGCAGTTACGAGGGAGGGAACACCGGGGAGCTGTTTTTT. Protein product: CASSYEGGNTGELFF.

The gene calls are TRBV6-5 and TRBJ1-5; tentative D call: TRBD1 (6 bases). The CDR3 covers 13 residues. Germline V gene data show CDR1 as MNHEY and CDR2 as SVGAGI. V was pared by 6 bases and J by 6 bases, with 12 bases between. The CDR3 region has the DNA TGTGCCAGCAGAAGGGGAGGGGGTCAGCCCCAGCATTTT. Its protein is CASRRGGGQPQHF.

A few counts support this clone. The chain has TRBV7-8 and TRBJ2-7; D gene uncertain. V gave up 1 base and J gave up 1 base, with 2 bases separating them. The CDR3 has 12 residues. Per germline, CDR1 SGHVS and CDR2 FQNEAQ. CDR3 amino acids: CASSLVSYEQYF. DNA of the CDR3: TGTGCCAGCAGCTTAGTATCCTACGAGCAGTACTTC.

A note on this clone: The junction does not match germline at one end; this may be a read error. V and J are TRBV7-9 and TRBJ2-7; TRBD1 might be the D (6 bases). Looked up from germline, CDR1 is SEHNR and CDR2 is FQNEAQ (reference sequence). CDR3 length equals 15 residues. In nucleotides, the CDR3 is TGTTCCAGCAGCTTAACAGGGCCTAACTCCTACGAGCAGTACTTC. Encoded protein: CSSSLTGPNSYEQYF.

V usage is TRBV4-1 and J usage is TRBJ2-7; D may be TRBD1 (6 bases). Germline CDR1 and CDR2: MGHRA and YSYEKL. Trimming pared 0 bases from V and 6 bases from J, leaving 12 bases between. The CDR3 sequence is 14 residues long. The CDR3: CASSQDVRGFEQYF. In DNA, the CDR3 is TGCGCCAGCAGCCAAGATGTCAGGGGTTTCGAGCAGTACTTC.

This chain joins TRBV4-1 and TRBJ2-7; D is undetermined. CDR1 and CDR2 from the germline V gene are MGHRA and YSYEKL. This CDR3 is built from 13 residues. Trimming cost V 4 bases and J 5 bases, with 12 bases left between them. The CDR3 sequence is CASSPFGRDEQYF. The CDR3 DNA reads TGCGCCAGCAGCCCCTTCGGCCGGGACGAGCAGTACTTC.

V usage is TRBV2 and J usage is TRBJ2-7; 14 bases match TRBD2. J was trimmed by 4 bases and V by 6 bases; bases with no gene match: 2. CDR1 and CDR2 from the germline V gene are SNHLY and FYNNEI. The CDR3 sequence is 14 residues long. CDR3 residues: CASRGLAGVYEQYF. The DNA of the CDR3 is TGTGCCAGCAGGGGACTAGCGGGAGTGTACGAGCAGTACTTC.

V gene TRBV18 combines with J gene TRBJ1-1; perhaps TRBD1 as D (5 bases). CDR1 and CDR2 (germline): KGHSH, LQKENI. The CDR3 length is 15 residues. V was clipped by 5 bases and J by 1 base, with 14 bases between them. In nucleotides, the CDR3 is TGTGCCAGCTCAGCTAAGATGGGGGGGAACACTGAAGCTTTCTTT. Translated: CASSAKMGGNTEAFF.

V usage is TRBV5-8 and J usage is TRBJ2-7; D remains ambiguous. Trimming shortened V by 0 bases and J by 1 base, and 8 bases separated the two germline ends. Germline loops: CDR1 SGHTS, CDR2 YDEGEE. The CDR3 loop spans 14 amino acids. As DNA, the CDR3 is TGTGCCAGCAGCTTGGCCGGCGGTTCCTACGAGCAGTACTTC. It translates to CASSLAGGSYEQYF. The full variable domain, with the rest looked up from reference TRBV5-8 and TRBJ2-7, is EAGVTQSPTHLIKTRGQQATLRCSPISGHTSVYWYQQALGLGLQFLLWYDEGEERNRGNFPPRFSGRQFPNYSSELNVNALELEDSALYLCASSLAGGSYEQYFGPGTRLTVT.

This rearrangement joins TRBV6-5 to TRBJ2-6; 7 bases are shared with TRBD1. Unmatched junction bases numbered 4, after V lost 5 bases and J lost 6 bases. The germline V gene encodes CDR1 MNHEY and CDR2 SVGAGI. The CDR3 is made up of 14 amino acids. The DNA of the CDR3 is TGTGCCAGCAGTGACAGGGTTGAGGCCAACGTCCTGACTTTC. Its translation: CASSDRVEANVLTF.

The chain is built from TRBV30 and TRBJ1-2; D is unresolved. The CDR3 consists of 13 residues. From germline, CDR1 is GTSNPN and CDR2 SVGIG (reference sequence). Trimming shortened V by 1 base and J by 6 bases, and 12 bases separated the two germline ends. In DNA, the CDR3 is TGTGCCTGGAGTGCATCCCCCGCGGATGGCTACACCTTC. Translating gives CAWSASPADGYTF.

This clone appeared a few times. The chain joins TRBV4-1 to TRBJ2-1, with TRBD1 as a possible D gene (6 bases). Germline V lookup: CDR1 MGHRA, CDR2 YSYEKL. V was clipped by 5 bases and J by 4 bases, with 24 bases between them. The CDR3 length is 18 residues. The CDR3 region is CASSYKGGRPGVYNEQFF. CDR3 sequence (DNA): TGCGCCAGCAGCTATAAAGGGGGTAGGCCAGGAGTGTACAATGAGCAGTTCTTC.

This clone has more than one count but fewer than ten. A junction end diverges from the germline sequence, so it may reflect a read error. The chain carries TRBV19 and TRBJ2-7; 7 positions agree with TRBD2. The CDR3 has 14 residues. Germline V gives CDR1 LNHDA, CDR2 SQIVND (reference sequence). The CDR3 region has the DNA TGTGTCAGTAGTACTAGCGCTGTCCTCTACGAGCAGTACTTC. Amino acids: CVSSTSAVLYEQYF.

The CDR3 here is CASMVGGANTEAFF. The CDR3 DNA follows: TGTGCCAGTATGGTAGGTGGGGCGAACACTGAAGCTTTCTTT. The chain has TRBV19 and TRBJ1-1; D perhaps matches TRBD1 (5 bases). Trimming removed 7 bases from V and 1 base from J, with 13 bases in between. This CDR3 is built from 14 residues. The germline V gene encodes CDR1 LNHDA and CDR2 SQIVND (reference sequence).